The TCR beta chain described here comes from a study of cytomegalovirus exposure and HLA in healthy donors. 13 Jbeta primers and 60 Vbeta primers were used for the PCR. Some clones are missing from TCRdb's copy, which holds only in-frame ones; the method was immunoSEQ multiplex PCR. The sample includes some 71,000 clones, about 75% of them seen just once. CDR3 length: 14 amino acids. V shed 2 bases and J shed 4 bases, with 11 bases lying between them. CDR1 is SGHVS, CDR2 FQNEAQ, per germline. The sample was PBMCs. The chain joins TRBV7-8 to TRBJ1-1; no clear D. The clonotype comes from a man between 18 and 35 years old in good health and CMV-seronegative. The CDR3 reads CASSLLMRGTEAFF. CDR3 DNA sequence: TGTGCCAGCAGCTTATTAATGCGGGGCACTGAAGCTTTCTTT. Using reference TRBV7-8 and TRBJ1-1 for the parts outside the CDR3, the full variable domain is GAGVSQSPRYKVAKRGQDVALRCDPISGHVSLFWYQQALGQGPEFLTYFQNEAQLDKSGLPSDRFFAERPEGSVSTLKIQRTQQEDSAVYLCASSLLMRGTEAFFGQGTRLTVV.